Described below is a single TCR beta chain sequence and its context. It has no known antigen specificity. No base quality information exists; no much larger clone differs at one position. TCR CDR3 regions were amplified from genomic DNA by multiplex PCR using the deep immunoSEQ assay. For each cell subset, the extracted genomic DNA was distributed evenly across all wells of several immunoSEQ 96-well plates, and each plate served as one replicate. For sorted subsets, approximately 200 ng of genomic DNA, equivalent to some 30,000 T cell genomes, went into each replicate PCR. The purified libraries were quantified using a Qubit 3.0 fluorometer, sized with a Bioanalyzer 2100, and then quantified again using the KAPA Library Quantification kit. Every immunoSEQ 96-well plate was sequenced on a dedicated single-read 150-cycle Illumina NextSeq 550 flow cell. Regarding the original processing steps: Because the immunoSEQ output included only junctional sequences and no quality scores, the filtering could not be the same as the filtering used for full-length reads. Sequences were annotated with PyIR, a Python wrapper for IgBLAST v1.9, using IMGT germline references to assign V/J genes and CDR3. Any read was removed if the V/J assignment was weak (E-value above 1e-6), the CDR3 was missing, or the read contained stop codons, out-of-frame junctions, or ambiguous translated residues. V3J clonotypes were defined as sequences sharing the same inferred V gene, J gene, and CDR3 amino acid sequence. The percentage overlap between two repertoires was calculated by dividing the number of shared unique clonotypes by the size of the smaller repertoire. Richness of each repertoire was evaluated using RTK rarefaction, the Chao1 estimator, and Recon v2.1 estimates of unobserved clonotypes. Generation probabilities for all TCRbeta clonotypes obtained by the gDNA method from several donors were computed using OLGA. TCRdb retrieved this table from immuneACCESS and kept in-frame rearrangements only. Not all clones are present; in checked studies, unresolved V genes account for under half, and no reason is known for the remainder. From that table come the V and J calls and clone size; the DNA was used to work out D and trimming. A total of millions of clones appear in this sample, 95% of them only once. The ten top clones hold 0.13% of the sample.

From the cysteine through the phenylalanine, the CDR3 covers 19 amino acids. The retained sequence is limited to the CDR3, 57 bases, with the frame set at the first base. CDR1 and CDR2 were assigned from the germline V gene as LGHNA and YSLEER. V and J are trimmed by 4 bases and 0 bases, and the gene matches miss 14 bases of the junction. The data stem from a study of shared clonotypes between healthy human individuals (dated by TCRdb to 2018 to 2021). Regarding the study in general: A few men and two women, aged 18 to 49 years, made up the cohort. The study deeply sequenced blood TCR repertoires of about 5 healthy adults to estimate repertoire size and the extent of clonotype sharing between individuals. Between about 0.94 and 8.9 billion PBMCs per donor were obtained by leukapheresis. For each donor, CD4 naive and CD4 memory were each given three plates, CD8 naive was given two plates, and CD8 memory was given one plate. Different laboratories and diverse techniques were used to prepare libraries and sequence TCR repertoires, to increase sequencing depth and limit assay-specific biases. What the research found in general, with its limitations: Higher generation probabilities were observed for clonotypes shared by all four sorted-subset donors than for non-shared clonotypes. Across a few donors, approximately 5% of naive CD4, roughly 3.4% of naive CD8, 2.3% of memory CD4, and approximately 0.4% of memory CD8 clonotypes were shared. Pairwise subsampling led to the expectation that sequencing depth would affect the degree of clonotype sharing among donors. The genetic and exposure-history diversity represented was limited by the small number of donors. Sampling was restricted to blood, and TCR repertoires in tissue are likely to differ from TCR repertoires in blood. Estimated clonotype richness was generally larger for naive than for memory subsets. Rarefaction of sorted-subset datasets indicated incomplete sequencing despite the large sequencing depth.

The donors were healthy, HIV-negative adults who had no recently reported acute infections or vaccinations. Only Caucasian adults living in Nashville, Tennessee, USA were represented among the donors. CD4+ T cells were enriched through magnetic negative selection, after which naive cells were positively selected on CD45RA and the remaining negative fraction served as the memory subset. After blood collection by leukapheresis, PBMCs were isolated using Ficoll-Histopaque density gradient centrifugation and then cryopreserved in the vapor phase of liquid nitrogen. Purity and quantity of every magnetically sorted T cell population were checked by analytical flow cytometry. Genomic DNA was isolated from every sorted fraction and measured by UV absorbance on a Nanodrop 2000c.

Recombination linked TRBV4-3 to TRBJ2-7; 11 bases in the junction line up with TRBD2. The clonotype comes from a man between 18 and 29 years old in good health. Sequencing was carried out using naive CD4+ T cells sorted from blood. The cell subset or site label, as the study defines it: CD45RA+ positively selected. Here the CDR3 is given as CASSRAHNPSGRISYEQYF. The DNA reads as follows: TGCGCCAGCAGCCGAGCCCATAACCCTAGCGGGAGGATCTCCTACGAGCAGTACTTC.